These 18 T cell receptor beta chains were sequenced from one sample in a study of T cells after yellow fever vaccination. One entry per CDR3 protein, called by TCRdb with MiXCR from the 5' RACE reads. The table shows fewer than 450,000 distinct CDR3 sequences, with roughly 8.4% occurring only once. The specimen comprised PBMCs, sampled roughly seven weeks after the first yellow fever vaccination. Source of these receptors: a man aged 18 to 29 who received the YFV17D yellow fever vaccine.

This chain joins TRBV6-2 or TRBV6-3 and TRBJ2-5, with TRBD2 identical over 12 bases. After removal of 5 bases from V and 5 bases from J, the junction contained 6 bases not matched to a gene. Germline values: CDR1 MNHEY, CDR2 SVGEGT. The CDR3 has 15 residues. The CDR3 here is CASSNGLAGSETQYF. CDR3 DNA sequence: TGTGCCAGCAGTAACGGACTAGCGGGGAGTGAGACCCAGTACTTC.

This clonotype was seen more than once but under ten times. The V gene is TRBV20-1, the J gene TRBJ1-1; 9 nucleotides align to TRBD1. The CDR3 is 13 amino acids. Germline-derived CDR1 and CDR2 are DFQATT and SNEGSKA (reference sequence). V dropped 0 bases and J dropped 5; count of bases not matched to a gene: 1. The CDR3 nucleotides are TGCAGTGCTAGAGAGACAGGGGGGACTGAAGCTTTCTTT. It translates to CSARETGGTEAFF.

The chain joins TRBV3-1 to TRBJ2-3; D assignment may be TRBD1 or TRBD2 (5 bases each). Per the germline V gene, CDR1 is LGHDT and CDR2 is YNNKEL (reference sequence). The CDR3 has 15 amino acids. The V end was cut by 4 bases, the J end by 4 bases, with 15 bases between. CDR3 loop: CASSPMGRGPDTQYF. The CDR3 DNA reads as TGTGCCAGCAGCCCGATGGGCCGGGGCCCAGATACGCAGTATTTT.

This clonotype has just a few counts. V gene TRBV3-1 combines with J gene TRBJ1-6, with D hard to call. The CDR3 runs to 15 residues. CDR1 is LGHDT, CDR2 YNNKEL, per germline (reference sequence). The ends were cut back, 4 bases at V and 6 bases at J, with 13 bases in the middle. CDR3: CASSPPPDGNSPLHF. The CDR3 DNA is TGTGCCAGCAGCCCCCCCCCGGACGGTAATTCACCCCTCCACTTT.

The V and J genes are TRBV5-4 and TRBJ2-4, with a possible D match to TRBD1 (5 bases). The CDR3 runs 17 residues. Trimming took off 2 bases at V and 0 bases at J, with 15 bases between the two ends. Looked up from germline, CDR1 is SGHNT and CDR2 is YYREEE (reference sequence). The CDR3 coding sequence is TGTGCCAGCAGCTTACAGCGAGAGACAGTAGCCAAAAACATTCAGTACTTC. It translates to CASSLQRETVAKNIQYF.

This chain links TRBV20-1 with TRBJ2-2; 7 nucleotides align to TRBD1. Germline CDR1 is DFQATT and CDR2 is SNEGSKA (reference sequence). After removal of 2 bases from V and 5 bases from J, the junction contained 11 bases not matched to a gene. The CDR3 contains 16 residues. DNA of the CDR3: TGCAGTGCTAGATCAACCGACAGGGATGAGACCGGGGAGCTGTTTTTT. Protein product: CSARSTDRDETGELFF.

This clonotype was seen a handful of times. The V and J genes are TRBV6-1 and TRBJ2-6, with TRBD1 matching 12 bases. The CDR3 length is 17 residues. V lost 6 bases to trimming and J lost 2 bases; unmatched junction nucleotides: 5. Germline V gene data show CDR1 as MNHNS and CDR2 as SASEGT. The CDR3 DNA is TGTGCCAGCAGGGACGGGACAGGGGGCGCTGGGGCCAACGTCCTGACTTTC. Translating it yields CASRDGTGGAGANVLTF.

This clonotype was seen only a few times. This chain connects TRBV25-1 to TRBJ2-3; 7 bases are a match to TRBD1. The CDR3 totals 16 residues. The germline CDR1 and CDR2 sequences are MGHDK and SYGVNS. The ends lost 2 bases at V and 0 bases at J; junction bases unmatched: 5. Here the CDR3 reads CASSEPTGYSTDTQYF. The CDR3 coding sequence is TGTGCCAGCAGTGAACCGACAGGGTATAGCACAGATACGCAGTATTTT.

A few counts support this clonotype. The CDR3: CSARRRVTYNEQFF. The CDR3 DNA is TGCAGTGCTAGGCGTCGGGTCACCTACAATGAGCAGTTCTTC. The chain carries TRBV20-1 and TRBJ2-1; D remains ambiguous. This CDR3 is 14 amino acids long. Trimming took off 3 bases at V and 2 bases at J, with 11 bases between the two ends. In germline, CDR1 is DFQATT, CDR2 SNEGSKA (reference sequence).

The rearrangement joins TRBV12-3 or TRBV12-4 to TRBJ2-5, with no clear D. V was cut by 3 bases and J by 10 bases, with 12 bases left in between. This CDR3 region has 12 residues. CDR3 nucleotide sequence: TGTGCCAGCAGTTTTGAACGATTTGACCAGTACTTC. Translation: CASSFERFDQYF.

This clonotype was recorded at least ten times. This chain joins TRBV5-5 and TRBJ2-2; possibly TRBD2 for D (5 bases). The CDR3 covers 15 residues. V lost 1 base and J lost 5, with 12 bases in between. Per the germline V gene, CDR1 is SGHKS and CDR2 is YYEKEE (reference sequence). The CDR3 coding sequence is TGTGCCAGCAGCTTGCGGGAAAGAGGGACCGGGGAGCTGTTTTTT. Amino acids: CASSLRERGTGELFF.

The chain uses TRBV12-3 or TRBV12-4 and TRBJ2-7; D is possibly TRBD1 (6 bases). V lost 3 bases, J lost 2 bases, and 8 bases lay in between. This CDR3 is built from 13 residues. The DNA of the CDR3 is TGTGCCAGCAGTTTGGGGGACACCTACGAGCAGTACTTC. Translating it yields CASSLGDTYEQYF.

The CDR3 sequence: CASSQLGNNEQFF. The DNA for the CDR3 is TGTGCCAGCAGCCAATTAGGCAACAATGAGCAGTTCTTC. The chain is built from TRBV14 and TRBJ2-1; no firm D call. Trimming took 2 bases from V and 5 from J, leaving 7 bases between them. This CDR3 region has 13 residues. In germline, CDR1 is SGHDN, CDR2 FVKESK. The variable domain in full, with the rest retrieved from reference TRBV14 and TRBJ2-1, is EAGVTQFPSHSVIEKGQTVTLRCDPISGHDNLYWYRRVMGKEIKFLLHFVKESKQDESGMPNNRFLAERTGGTYSTLKVQPAELEDSGVYFCASSQLGNNEQFFGPGTRLTVL.

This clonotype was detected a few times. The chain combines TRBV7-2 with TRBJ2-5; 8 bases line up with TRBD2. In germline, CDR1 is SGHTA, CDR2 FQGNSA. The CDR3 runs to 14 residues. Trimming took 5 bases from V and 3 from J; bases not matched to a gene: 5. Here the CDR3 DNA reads TGTGCCAGCAGCCCGAGCGGGGGAAAAGAGACCCAGTACTTC. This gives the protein CASSPSGGKETQYF. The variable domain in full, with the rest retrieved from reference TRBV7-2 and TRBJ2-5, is GAGVSQSPSNKVTEKGKDVELRCDPISGHTALYWYRQSLGQGLEFLIYFQGNSAPDKSGLPSDRFSAERTGGSVSTLTIQRTQQEDSAVYLCASSPSGGKETQYFGPGTRLLVL.

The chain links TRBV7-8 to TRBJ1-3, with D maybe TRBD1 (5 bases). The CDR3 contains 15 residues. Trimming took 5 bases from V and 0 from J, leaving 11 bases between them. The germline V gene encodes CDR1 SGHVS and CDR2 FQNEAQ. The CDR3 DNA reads TGTGCCAGCAGCCTGGGACGCCGCTCTGGAAACACCATATATTTT. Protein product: CASSLGRRSGNTIYF.

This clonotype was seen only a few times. CDR3 in DNA: TGTGCCAGCAGTTTCCAGGGGGCGGACGAGCAGTACTTC. Its protein product is CASSFQGADEQYF. This sequence joins TRBV7-3 and TRBJ2-7; 8 bases are shared with TRBD1. Germline CDR1 and CDR2: SGHTA and FQGTGA. V shed 6 bases, J shed 5 bases, and the junction held 6 bases outside the gene matches. CDR3 length: 13 amino acids.

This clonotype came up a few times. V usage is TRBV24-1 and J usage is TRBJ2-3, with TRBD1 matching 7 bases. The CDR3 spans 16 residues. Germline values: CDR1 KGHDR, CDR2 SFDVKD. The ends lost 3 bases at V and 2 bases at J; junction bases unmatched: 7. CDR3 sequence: CATSDPTGTDTDTQYF. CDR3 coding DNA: TGTGCCACCAGTGATCCTACCGGGACAGACACAGATACGCAGTATTTT.

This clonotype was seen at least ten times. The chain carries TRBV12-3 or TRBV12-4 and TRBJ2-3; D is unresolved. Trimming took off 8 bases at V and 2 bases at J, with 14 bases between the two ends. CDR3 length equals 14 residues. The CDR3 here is CASSLIVATDTQYF. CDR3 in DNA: TGTGCCAGCTCTCTAATCGTGGCCACAGATACGCAGTATTTT.